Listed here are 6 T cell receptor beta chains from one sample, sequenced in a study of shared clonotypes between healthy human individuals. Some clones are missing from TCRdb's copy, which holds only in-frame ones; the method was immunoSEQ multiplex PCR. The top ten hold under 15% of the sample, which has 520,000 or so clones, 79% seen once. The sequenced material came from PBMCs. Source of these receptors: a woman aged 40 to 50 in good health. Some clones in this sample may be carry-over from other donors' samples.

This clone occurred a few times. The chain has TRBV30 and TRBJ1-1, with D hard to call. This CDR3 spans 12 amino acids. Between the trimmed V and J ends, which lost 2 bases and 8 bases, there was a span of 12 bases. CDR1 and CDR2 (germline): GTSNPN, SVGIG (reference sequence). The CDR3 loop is CAWSPRAQEAFF. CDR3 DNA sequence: TGTGCCTGGAGTCCCCGGGCCCAGGAAGCTTTCTTT.

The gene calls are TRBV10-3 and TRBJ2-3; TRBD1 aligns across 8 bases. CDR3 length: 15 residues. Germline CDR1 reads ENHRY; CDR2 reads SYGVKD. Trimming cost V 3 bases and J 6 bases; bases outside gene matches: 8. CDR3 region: CAISDPGQAGDTQYF. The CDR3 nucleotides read TGTGCCATCAGTGACCCGGGACAGGCGGGGGATACGCAGTATTTT.

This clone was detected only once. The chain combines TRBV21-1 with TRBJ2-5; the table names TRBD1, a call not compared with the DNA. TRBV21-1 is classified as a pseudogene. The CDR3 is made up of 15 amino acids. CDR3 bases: TGTGCCAGCACCGCGGGACAGGGGAGGGAAGAGACCCAGTACTTC. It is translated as CASTAGQGREETQYF.

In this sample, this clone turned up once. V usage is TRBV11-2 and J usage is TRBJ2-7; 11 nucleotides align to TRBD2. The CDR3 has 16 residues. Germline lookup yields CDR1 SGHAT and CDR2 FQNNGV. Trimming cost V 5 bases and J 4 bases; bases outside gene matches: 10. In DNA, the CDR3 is TGTGCCAGCAGCGATAGCGGGAGGGCTGGGGGGTACGAGCAGTACTTC. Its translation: CASSDSGRAGGYEQYF.

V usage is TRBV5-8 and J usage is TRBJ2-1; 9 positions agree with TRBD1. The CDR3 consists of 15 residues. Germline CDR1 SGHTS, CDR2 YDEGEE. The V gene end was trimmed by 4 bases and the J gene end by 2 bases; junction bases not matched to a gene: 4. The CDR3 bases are TGTGCCAGCAGCGCCTACAGGGGGCCCTACAATGAGCAGTTCTTC. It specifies CASSAYRGPYNEQFF.

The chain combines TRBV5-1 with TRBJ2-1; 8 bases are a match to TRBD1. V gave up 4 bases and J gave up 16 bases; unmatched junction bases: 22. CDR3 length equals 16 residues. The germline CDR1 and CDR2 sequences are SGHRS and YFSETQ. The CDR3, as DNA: TGCGCCAGCAGCGCCTCAGGGGGCACCGAGGGACTTGCCCCCTTCTTC. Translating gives CASSASGGTEGLAPFF. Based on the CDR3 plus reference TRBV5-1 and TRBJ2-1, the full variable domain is KAGVTQTPRYLIKTRGQQVTLSCSPISGHRSVSWYQQTPGQGLQFLFEYFSETQRNKGNFPGRFSGRQFSNSRSEMNVSTLELGDSALYLCASSASGGTEGLAPFFGPGTRLTVL.